This TCR beta chain stems from a study of cytomegalovirus exposure and HLA in healthy donors. Study results and limitations: High specificity and sensitivity for cytomegalovirus status were reported for the classifier. The authors enumerated some 160 TCR beta chains as linked to cytomegalovirus. A few of the chains that were CMV-associated were confirmed in vitro to be specific for CMV antigens.

Data came from immunoSEQ multiplex PCR; TCRdb stores just in-frame clones and leaves some out. Of hundreds of thousands of clones listed, more than 80% are singletons. A remark on this clone: Its antigen is currently unknown.

This CDR3 has 16 residues. With 0 bases removed from V and 4 bases from J, the gap between germline ends came to 13 bases. The germline gives CDR1 SEHNR, CDR2 FQNEAQ (reference sequence). The TCR comes from a woman aged 18 to 35 in good health and CMV-seronegative. The sample comprised PBMCs. This chain uses TRBV7-9 with TRBJ1-3; perhaps TRBD1 as D (5 bases). The CDR3 coding sequence is TGTGCCAGCAGCTTAGCAGGGGAATTGCTCGGAAACACCATATATTTT. Translating it yields CASSLAGELLGNTIYF.